Described below is a single T cell receptor (beta chain) sequence and its context. Its specificity is not known. Next came a second PCR, run for about 6 to 12 cycles, which used a sample-barcoded 5' primer along with a J-beta primer mix. A 12-random-nucleotide template-switch adaptor tagged each cDNA molecule. TCRdb reanalysed the 5' RACE reads using MiXCR and keeps one entry per CDR3 protein. The sample has fewer than 2,000,000 distinct CDR3 sequences; about two fifths are singletons. Germline V lookup: CDR1 SGHVS, CDR2 FQNEAQ. Trimming cost V 3 bases and J 10 bases, with 18 bases left between them. This CDR3 is 14 amino acids long. The data are from a study of blood T cells in healthy people across ages. The wider study: Template switching captured about one barcoded beta molecule per two T cells. Study findings and constraints: Unknown CMV status may confound age-related changes in expanded clones.

The sequence derives from a human donor in good health. Material: blood. The chain recombines TRBV7-8 with TRBJ2-5; maybe TRBD2 (5 bases). CDR3 DNA: TGTGCCAGCAGCTTCAGGCTAGCCACTAGTTTCCAGTACTTC. The encoded protein is CASSFRLATSFQYF.